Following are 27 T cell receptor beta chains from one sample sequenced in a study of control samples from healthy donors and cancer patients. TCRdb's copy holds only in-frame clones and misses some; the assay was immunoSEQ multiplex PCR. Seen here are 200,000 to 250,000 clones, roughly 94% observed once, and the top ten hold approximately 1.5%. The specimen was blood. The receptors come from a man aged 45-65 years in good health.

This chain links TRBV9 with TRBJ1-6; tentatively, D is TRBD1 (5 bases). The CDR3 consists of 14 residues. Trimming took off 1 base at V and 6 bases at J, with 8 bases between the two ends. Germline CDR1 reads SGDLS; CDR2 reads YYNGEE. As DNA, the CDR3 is TGTGCCAGCAGCGTATGGGACCTTAATTCACCCCTCCACTTT. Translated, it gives CASSVWDLNSPLHF.

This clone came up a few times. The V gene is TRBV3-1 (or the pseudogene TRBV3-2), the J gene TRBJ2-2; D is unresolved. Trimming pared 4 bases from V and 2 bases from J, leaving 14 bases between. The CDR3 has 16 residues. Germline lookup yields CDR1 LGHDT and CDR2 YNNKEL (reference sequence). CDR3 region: CASSRPAAPNTGELFF. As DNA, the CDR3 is TGTGCCAGCAGCCGTCCTGCAGCACCTAACACCGGGGAGCTGTTTTTT.

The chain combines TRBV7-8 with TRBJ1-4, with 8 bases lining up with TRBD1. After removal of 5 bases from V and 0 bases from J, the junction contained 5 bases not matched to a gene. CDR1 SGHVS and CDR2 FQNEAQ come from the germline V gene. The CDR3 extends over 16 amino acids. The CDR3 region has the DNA TGTGCCAGCAGCAGGGACAGGCTTGCAACTAATGAAAAACTGTTTTTT. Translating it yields CASSRDRLATNEKLFF. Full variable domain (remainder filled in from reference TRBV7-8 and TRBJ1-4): GAGVSQSPRYKVAKRGQDVALRCDPISGHVSLFWYQQALGQGPEFLTYFQNEAQLDKSGLPSDRFFAERPEGSVSTLKIQRTQQEDSAVYLCASSRDRLATNEKLFFGSGTQLSVL.

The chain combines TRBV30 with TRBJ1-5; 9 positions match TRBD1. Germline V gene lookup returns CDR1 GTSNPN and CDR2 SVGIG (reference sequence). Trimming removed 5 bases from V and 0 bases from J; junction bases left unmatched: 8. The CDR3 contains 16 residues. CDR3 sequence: CAWQVQGADSNQPQHF. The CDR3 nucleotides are TGTGCCTGGCAAGTACAGGGGGCGGATAGCAATCAGCCCCAGCATTTT.

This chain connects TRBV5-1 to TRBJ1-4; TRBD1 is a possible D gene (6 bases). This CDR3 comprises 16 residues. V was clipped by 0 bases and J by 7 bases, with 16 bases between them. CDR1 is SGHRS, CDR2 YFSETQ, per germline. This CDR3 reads CASSLVSGGASEKLFF. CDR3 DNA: TGCGCCAGCAGCTTGGTTTCGGGGGGCGCCTCTGAAAAACTGTTTTTT.

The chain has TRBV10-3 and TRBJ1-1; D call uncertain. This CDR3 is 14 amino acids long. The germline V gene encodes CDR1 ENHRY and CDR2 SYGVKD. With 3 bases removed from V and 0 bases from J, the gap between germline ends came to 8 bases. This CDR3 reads CAISDGRLNTEAFF. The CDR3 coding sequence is TGTGCCATCAGTGATGGCAGGTTGAACACTGAAGCTTTCTTT.

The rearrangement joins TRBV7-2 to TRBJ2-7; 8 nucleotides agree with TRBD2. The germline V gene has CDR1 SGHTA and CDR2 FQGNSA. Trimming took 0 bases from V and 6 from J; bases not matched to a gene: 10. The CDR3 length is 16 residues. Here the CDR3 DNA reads TGTGCCAGCAGCTTAGCCCCGGGACTAGTTTTTCGCGAGCAGTACTTC. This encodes CASSLAPGLVFREQYF.

The CDR3 sequence: CASSQDQGARGANVLTF. Written as DNA, the CDR3 is TGTGCCAGCAGCCAAGATCAAGGCGCGAGAGGGGCCAACGTCCTGACTTTC. This rearrangement joins TRBV3-1 (or the pseudogene TRBV3-2) to TRBJ2-6; D is unclear. The CDR3 extends over 17 amino acids. In germline, CDR1 is LGHDT, CDR2 YNNKEL (reference sequence). V lost 0 bases to trimming and J lost 4 bases, with 13 bases between them.

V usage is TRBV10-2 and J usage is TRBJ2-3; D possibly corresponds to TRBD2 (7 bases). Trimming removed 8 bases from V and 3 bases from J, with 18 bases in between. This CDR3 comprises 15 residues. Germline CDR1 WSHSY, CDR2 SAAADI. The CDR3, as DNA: TGCGCCAGCGGACCCGGACGGGGGGCAACAGATACGCAGTATTTT. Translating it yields CASGPGRGATDTQYF.

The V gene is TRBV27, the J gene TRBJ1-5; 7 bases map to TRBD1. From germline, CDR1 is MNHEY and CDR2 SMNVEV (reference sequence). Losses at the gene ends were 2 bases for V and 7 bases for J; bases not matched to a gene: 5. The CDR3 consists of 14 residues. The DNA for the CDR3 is TGTGCCAGCAGTTTAGTGTTAGGGGGCCAGCCCCAGCATTTT. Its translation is CASSLVLGGQPQHF.

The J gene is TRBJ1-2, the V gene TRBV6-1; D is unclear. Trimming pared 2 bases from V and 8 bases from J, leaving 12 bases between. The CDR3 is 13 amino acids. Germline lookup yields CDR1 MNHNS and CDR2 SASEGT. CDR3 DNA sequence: TGTGCCAGCAGTGAATCCGGGAGAGCGGGCTACACCTTC. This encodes CASSESGRAGYTF.

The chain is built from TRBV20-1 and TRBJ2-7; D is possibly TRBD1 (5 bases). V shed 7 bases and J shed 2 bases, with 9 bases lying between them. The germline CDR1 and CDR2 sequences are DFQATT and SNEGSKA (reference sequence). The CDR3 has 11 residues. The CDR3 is CSGGETYEQYF. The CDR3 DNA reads TGCAGTGGGGGCGAGACCTACGAGCAGTACTTC.

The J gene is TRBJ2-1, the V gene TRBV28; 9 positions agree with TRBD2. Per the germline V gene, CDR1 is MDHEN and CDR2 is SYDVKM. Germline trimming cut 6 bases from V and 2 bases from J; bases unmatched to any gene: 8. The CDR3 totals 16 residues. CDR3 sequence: CASSTVSGGTYNEQFF. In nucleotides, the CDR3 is TGTGCCAGCAGCACGGTCAGCGGGGGGACCTACAATGAGCAGTTCTTC.

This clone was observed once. CDR3 DNA: TGTGCCAGCAGCGTAGGTTCCAGTCAGCCCCAGCATTTT. It translates to CASSVGSSQPQHF. The rearrangement uses TRBV9 and TRBJ1-5; D ambiguous. Deletions cut 0 bases from V and 6 bases from J, with 7 bases between. This CDR3 is built from 13 residues. Germline loops: CDR1 SGDLS, CDR2 YYNGEE.

The CDR3 spells CASTEDRESFSPLHF. CDR3 bases: TGTGCCAGTACCGAAGACAGGGAAAGTTTTTCACCCCTCCACTTT. The chain carries TRBV19 and TRBJ1-6; 7 nucleotides agree with TRBD1. Germline V lookup: CDR1 LNHDA, CDR2 SQIVND (reference sequence). V trimming: 7 bases; J trimming: 9 bases; junction bases outside the gene matches: 12. The CDR3 covers 15 residues. The complete variable domain, with remaining parts taken from reference TRBV19 and TRBJ1-6, reads DGGITQSPKYLFRKEGQNVTLSCEQNLNHDAMYWYRQDPGQGLRLIYYSQIVNDFQKGDIAEGYSVSREKKESFPLTVTSAQKNPTAFYLCASTEDRESFSPLHFGNGTRLTVT.

The DNA for the CDR3 is TGTGCCAGCAGCGTAGGCGGGACGCTAGGGGAGACCCAGTACTTC. Amino acid sequence: CASSVGGTLGETQYF. This chain joins TRBV9 and TRBJ2-5, with D perhaps TRBD2 (6 bases). Trimming shortened V by 0 bases and J by 5 bases, and 14 bases separated the two germline ends. This CDR3 has 15 amino acids. Germline CDR1 and CDR2: SGDLS and YYNGEE.

For the CDR3, the DNA is TGTGCCAGCAGCCAGGGGGTAGCGGGGGGCCGGAACAATGAGCAGTTCTTC. It is translated as CASSQGVAGGRNNEQFF. This chain links TRBV3-1 (or the pseudogene TRBV3-2) with TRBJ2-1; 10 bases agree with TRBD2. The V gene end was trimmed by 3 bases and the J gene end by 5 bases; junction bases not matched to a gene: 10. Germline V gene data show CDR1 as LGHDT and CDR2 as YNNKEL (reference sequence). The CDR3 runs to 17 residues.

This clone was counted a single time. The CDR3 loop reads CASSDQAGENQPQHF. The CDR3 nucleotides read TGTGCCAGCAGTGACCAGGCAGGGGAAAATCAGCCCCAGCATTTT. The rearrangement uses TRBV2 and TRBJ1-5, with a possible D match to TRBD1 (6 bases). The V end lost 3 bases, the J end lost 4 bases, and 13 bases lay between the germline ends. CDR3 length: 15 residues. CDR1 SNHLY and CDR2 FYNNEI come from the germline V gene.

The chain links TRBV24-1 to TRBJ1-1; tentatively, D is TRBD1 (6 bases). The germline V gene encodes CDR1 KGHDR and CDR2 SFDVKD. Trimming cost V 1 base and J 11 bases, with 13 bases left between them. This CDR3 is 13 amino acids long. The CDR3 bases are TGTGCCACCAGTGATTTAGGACAGTCGGGGGCTTTCTTT. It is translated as CATSDLGQSGAFF.

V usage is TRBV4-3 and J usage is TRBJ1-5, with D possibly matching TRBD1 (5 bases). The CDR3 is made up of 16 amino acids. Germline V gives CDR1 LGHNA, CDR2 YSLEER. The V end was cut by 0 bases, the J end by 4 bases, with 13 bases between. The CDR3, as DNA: TGCGCCAGCAGCCAAGATTTCCAGGGAAGGAATCAGCCCCAGCATTTT. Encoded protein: CASSQDFQGRNQPQHF.

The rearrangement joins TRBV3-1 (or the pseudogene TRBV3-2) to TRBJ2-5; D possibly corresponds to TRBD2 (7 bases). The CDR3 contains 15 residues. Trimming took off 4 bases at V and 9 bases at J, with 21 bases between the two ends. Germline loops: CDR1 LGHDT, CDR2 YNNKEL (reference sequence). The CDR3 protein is CASSLRAGAASAQYF. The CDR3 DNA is TGTGCCAGCAGCCTCCGTGCGGGGGCTGCCTCGGCCCAGTACTTC.

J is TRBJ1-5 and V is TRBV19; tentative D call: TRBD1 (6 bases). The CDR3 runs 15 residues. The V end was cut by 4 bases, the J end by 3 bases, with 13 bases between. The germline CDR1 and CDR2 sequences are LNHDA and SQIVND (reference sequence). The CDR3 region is CASSSGQNYNQPQHF. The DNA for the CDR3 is TGTGCCAGTAGTAGCGGACAGAATTACAATCAGCCCCAGCATTTT. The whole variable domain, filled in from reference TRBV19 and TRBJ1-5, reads DGGITQSPKYLFRKEGQNVTLSCEQNLNHDAMYWYRQDPGQGLRLIYYSQIVNDFQKGDIAEGYSVSREKKESFPLTVTSAQKNPTAFYLCASSSGQNYNQPQHFGDGTRLSIL.

The CDR3 is CSVFTGEGTIYF. CDR3 DNA: TGCAGCGTTTTTACGGGGGAAGGCACCATATATTTT. V and J are TRBV29-1 and TRBJ1-3, with D maybe TRBD1 (5 bases). Germline loops: CDR1 SQVTM, CDR2 ANQGSEA. Trimming pared 5 bases from V and 9 bases from J, leaving 14 bases between. The CDR3 length is 12 residues.

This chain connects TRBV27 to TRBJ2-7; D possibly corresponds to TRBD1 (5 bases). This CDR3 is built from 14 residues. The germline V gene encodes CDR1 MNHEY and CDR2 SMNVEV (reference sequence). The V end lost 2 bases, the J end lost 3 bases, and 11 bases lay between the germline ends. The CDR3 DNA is TGTGCCAGCAGTTTACAGGGCGTATTCTACGAGCAGTACTTC. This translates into CASSLQGVFYEQYF.

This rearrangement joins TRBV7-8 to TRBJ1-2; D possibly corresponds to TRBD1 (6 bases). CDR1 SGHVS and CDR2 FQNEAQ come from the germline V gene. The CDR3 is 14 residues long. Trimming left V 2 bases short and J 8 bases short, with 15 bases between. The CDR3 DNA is TGTGCCAGCAGCTTAACGATGTCAGGGGCCGGCTACACCTTC. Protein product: CASSLTMSGAGYTF. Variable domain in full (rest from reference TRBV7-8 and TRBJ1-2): GAGVSQSPRYKVAKRGQDVALRCDPISGHVSLFWYQQALGQGPEFLTYFQNEAQLDKSGLPSDRFFAERPEGSVSTLKIQRTQQEDSAVYLCASSLTMSGAGYTFGSGTRLTVV.

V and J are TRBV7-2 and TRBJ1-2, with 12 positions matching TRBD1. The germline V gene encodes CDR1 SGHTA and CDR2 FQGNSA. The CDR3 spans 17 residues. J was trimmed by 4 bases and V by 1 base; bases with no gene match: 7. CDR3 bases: TGTGCCAGCAGCTTAGGAGGGACAGGGGGCGCGGTCTATGGCTACACCTTC. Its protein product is CASSLGGTGGAVYGYTF. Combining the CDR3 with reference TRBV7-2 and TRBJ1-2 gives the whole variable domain GAGVSQSPSNKVTEKGKDVELRCDPISGHTALYWYRQSLGQGLEFLIYFQGNSAPDKSGLPSDRFSAERTGGSVSTLTIQRTQQEDSAVYLCASSLGGTGGAVYGYTFGSGTRLTVV.

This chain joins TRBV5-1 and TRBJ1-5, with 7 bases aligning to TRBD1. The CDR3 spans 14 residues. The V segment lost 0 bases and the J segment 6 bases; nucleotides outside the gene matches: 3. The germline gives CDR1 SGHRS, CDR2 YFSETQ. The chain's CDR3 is CASSLGQGGQPQHF. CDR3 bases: TGCGCCAGCAGCTTGGGACAGGGTGGTCAGCCCCAGCATTTT.